This record covers a single TCR beta chain. The antigen is unknown. This sample stems from a study of blood T cells in healthy people across ages. Findings and caveats of the study: A strong correlation was seen between TCR beta diversity and naive T cell percentage.

The ends lost 5 bases at V and 8 bases at J; junction bases unmatched: 4. Germline V gene data show CDR1 as ENHRY and CDR2 as SYGVKD. The CDR3 spans 13 residues. Total RNA was isolated from each sample in quantities of at least 6 micrograms. With a J-beta primer mix and a sample-barcoded 5' primer, a second PCR ran about 7 to 12 cycles. TCRdb recomputed calls from the 5' RACE reads with MiXCR, one row per CDR3 protein. The sample consists of hundreds of thousands of distinct CDR3 sequences, 20% to 30% of them appearing once. The same data also went into a second study, on T cells of mothers and their children. That source adds: The donor cohort consisted of a few healthy Caucasian mothers and their six children. Barcodes for each sample and 2-4 random nucleotides were added by the M1S primer used in the second PCR.

The clonotype comes from a boy younger than 18 in good health. This chain connects TRBV10-3 to TRBJ1-4; 8 bases are shared with TRBD1. Sample: blood. The CDR3 sequence is CAISRTGWEKLFF. Written as DNA, the CDR3 is TGTGCCATCAGTCGGACAGGGTGGGAAAAACTGTTTTTT.